A selection of T cell receptor beta chains follows, all from one sample in a study of blood T cell repertoires in COVID-19. Sequenced by immunoSEQ multiplex PCR; TCRdb stores in-frame clones only, minus some. The repertoire includes hundreds of thousands of clones, around nine tenths of them detected once, and roughly 6.4% sits in the top ten. The specimen was peripheral blood. The receptors derive from a man aged 55 to 70 who had recovered from COVID-19. Both conserved end residues are part of each CDR3. A D gene is named only where the DNA matches it firmly. Clone size, where shown, is once, few, many, or a class for clones that have expanded.

v_gene: TRBV6-5; abundance: once; j_gene: TRBJ2-2; d_gene: .; CDR3aa: CASSYPVSGELFF; CDR3nt: TGTGCCAGCAGTTACCCGGTCTCCGGGGAGCTGTTTTTT
v_gene: TRBV27; abundance: .; j_gene: TRBJ2-4; d_gene: .; CDR3aa: CASSLSWAGEGIQYF; CDR3nt: TGTGCCAGCAGTTTATCGTGGGCAGGGGAGGGCATTCAGTACTTC
v_gene: TRBV6-5; abundance: .; j_gene: TRBJ2-1; d_gene: .; CDR3aa: CASTRGASSHNEQFF; CDR3nt: TGTGCCAGCACCCGCGGGGCGTCGAGCCACAATGAGCAGTTCTTC
v_gene: TRBV5-5; abundance: .; j_gene: TRBJ1-2; d_gene: TRBD1; CDR3aa: CASSPTGPNYGYTF; CDR3nt: TGTGCCAGCAGCCCGACAGGGCCCAACTATGGCTACACCTTC
v_gene: TRBV27; abundance: .; j_gene: TRBJ1-1; d_gene: .; CDR3aa: CASSSLGAGNTEAFF; CDR3nt: TGTGCCAGCAGTTCCCTGGGGGCAGGGAACACTGAAGCTTTCTTT
v_gene: TRBV30; abundance: .; j_gene: TRBJ2-1; d_gene: TRBD1; CDR3aa: CAWNVGTGGYNEQFF; CDR3nt: TGTGCCTGGAACGTCGGGACAGGGGGATACAATGAGCAGTTCTTC
v_gene: TRBV9; abundance: once; j_gene: TRBJ1-2; d_gene: .; CDR3aa: CASSSNPGYGYTF; CDR3nt: TGTGCCAGCAGCAGTAATCCGGGCTATGGCTACACCTTC
v_gene: TRBV2; abundance: .; j_gene: TRBJ1-1; d_gene: .; CDR3aa: CASSIMNTEAFF; CDR3nt: TGTGCCAGCAGTATCATGAACACTGAAGCTTTCTTT
v_gene: TRBV20-1; abundance: .; j_gene: TRBJ1-2; d_gene: .; CDR3aa: CSASEQSIGYTF; CDR3nt: TGCAGTGCTAGTGAACAGTCTATTGGCTACACCTTC
v_gene: TRBV28; abundance: .; j_gene: TRBJ1-3; d_gene: .; CDR3aa: CASSTTFRGYAGNTIYF; CDR3nt: TGTGCCAGCAGTACGACCTTCAGGGGCTACGCTGGAAACACCATATATTTT
v_gene: TRBV27; abundance: .; j_gene: TRBJ1-2; d_gene: TRBD1; CDR3aa: CASSSLTGGYGYTF; CDR3nt: TGTGCCAGCAGTTCGCTGACAGGGGGCTACGGCTACACCTTC
v_gene: TRBV30; abundance: .; j_gene: TRBJ1-6; d_gene: .; CDR3aa: CAWISNGQRNSPLHF; CDR3nt: TGTGCCTGGATATCAAATGGACAGCGAAATTCACCCCTCCACTTT
v_gene: TRBV27; abundance: .; j_gene: TRBJ1-3; d_gene: TRBD1; CDR3aa: CASSSKGTGTGNTIYF; CDR3nt: TGTGCCAGCAGTTCTAAAGGGACAGGGACTGGAAACACCATATATTTT
v_gene: TRBV3-1/TRBV3-2; abundance: .; j_gene: TRBJ2-7; d_gene: TRBD2; CDR3aa: CASSQRTSGSPRNEQYF; CDR3nt: TGTGCCAGCAGCCAGAGGACTAGCGGGAGTCCTCGCAACGAGCAGTACTTC
v_gene: TRBV7-2; abundance: once; j_gene: TRBJ2-1; d_gene: TRBD2; CDR3aa: CASSRTSGRSYNEQFF; CDR3nt: TGTGCCAGCAGCAGGACTAGCGGGAGGTCCTACAATGAGCAGTTCTTC
v_gene: TRBV11-3; abundance: .; j_gene: TRBJ2-7; d_gene: .; CDR3aa: CASSPGGSTASEQYF; CDR3nt: TGTGCCAGCAGCCCCGGTGGGAGCACCGCATCCGAGCAGTACTTC
v_gene: TRBV25-1; abundance: .; j_gene: TRBJ2-5; d_gene: .; CDR3aa: CASARALQETQYF; CDR3nt: TGTGCCAGCGCCAGGGCCTTACAAGAGACCCAGTACTTC
v_gene: TRBV27; abundance: .; j_gene: TRBJ2-5; d_gene: .; CDR3aa: CASSLLGTTSRTQYF; CDR3nt: TGTGCCAGCAGTTTACTCGGGACAACTTCGAGGACCCAGTACTTC
v_gene: TRBV27; abundance: .; j_gene: TRBJ2-7; d_gene: TRBD1; CDR3aa: CASSLDRQGEQYF; CDR3nt: TGTGCCAGCAGTTTAGACCGACAGGGAGAGCAGTACTTC
v_gene: TRBV10-3; abundance: .; j_gene: TRBJ1-2; d_gene: TRBD1; CDR3aa: CAISETGGAGGYTF; CDR3nt: TGTGCCATCAGTGAGACAGGGGGCGCAGGTGGCTACACCTTC
v_gene: TRBV10-2; abundance: .; j_gene: TRBJ1-2; d_gene: .; CDR3aa: CASSTPGYGYTF; CDR3nt: TGCGCCAGCAGTACTCCGGGATATGGCTACACCTTC
v_gene: TRBV30; abundance: .; j_gene: TRBJ1-5; d_gene: .; CDR3aa: CACRRDGGIDQPQHF; CDR3nt: TGTGCCTGCCGTAGGGACGGGGGGATCGATCAGCCCCAGCATTTT
v_gene: TRBV15; abundance: .; j_gene: TRBJ2-1; d_gene: TRBD1; CDR3aa: CATRPGEDRGYNEQFF; CDR3nt: TGTGCCACCAGACCCGGGGAAGACAGGGGTTACAATGAGCAGTTCTTC
v_gene: TRBV7-2; abundance: .; j_gene: TRBJ2-3; d_gene: TRBD2; CDR3aa: CASSWRGGGTDTQYF; CDR3nt: TGTGCCAGCAGCTGGCGGGGGGGAGGCACAGATACGCAGTATTTT
v_gene: TRBV20-1; abundance: .; j_gene: TRBJ1-2; d_gene: .; CDR3aa: CSARSPNGYTF; CDR3nt: TGCAGTGCTAGGAGCCCCAACGGCTACACCTTC
v_gene: TRBV3-1/TRBV3-2; abundance: few; j_gene: TRBJ1-3; d_gene: .; CDR3aa: CASSQNSGTGNTIYF; CDR3nt: TGTGCCAGCAGCCAAAATTCAGGGACTGGAAACACCATATATTTT
v_gene: TRBV21-1; abundance: .; j_gene: TRBJ1-3; d_gene: .; CDR3aa: CASSNPGQGASGNTIYF; CDR3nt: TGTGCCAGCAGCAATCCCGGACAGGGGGCTTCTGGAAACACCATATATTTT
v_gene: TRBV6-6; abundance: .; j_gene: TRBJ2-7; d_gene: TRBD1; CDR3aa: CASSYTGQNYEQYF; CDR3nt: TGTGCCAGCAGTTACACGGGACAGAACTACGAGCAGTACTTC
v_gene: TRBV2; abundance: .; j_gene: TRBJ1-2; d_gene: .; CDR3aa: CASSLGRDDGYTF; CDR3nt: TGTGCCAGCAGCCTCGGGAGGGATGATGGCTACACCTTC
v_gene: TRBV11-2; abundance: once; j_gene: TRBJ2-3; d_gene: TRBD2; CDR3aa: CASSYSRTSGGDTDTQYF; CDR3nt: TGTGCCAGCAGCTATAGTCGGACTAGCGGGGGGGACACAGATACGCAGTATTTT
v_gene: TRBV2; abundance: .; j_gene: TRBJ2-1; d_gene: .; CDR3aa: CASHPGNNEQFF; CDR3nt: TGTGCCAGCCACCCGGGTAACAATGAGCAGTTCTTC
v_gene: TRBV3-1/TRBV3-2; abundance: .; j_gene: TRBJ1-1; d_gene: .; CDR3aa: CASSQAATEAFF; CDR3nt: TGTGCCAGCAGCCAGGCGGCCACTGAAGCTTTCTTT
v_gene: TRBV28; abundance: .; j_gene: TRBJ2-7; d_gene: .; CDR3aa: CASASAAGSSYEQYF; CDR3nt: TGTGCCAGTGCCTCGGCGGCGGGAAGCTCCTACGAGCAGTACTTC
v_gene: TRBV12-3/TRBV12-4; abundance: .; j_gene: TRBJ2-3; d_gene: .; CDR3aa: CASSYGGRTQYF; CDR3nt: TGTGCCAGCAGTTATGGGGGGAGAACGCAGTATTTT
v_gene: TRBV19; abundance: .; j_gene: TRBJ1-5; d_gene: .; CDR3aa: CASKVEGPNQPQHF; CDR3nt: TGTGCCAGTAAGGTGGAGGGGCCGAATCAGCCCCAGCATTTT
v_gene: TRBV4-2; abundance: .; j_gene: TRBJ1-2; d_gene: .; CDR3aa: CASSQARRNYGYTF; CDR3nt: TGTGCCAGCAGCCAAGCCAGGCGCAACTATGGCTACACCTTC
v_gene: TRBV4-1; abundance: .; j_gene: TRBJ2-1; d_gene: TRBD1; CDR3aa: CASSPPGQGAFIEQFF; CDR3nt: TGCGCCAGCAGCCCGCCGGGACAGGGGGCGTTTATTGAGCAGTTCTTC